This T cell receptor beta chain was recorded in a study of T-cell memory formation after mild COVID-19. Overall study context: There were largely donor-specific TCR clusters. Study-wide results and caveats: The CD4+ clones that contracted clustered mainly within CM and EM, and the CD8+ clones concentrated in EMRA.

TCRdb reprocessed the 5' RACE reads with MiXCR, giving one entry per CDR3 protein. The table shows approximately 300,000 distinct CDR3 sequences, with approximately 16% occurring only once. In regard to this clonotype: The antigen remains unidentified.

Per germline, CDR1 DFQATT and CDR2 SNEGSKA (reference sequence). The length of the CDR3 is 15 residues. The V end was cut by 0 bases, the J end by 6 bases, with 14 bases between. V and J are TRBV20-1 and TRBJ2-2; D perhaps matches TRBD2 (7 bases). The specimen sequenced was PBMCs or a T cell subset sorted from them (not recorded which). The TCR originated in a young man who had mild COVID-19 (a few samples of this study predate the infection). Cell type and time point are not known. This chain's CDR3 is CSARDPQGRAGELFF. The CDR3 DNA reads as TGCAGTGCTAGAGATCCTCAGGGGAGGGCCGGGGAGCTGTTTTTT.